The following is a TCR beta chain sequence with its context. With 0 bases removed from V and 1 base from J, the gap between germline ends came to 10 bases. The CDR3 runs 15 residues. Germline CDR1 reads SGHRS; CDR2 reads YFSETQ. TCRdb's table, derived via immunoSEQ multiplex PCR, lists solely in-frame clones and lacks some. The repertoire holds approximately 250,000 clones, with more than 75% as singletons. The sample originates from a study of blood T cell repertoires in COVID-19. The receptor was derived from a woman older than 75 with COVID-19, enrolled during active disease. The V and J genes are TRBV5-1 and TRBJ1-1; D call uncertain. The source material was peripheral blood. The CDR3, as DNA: TGCGCCAGCAGCTTGGGTGGGCTCCAGAACACTGAAGCTTTCTTT. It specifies CASSLGGLQNTEAFF.